This T cell receptor beta chain derives from a study of cytomegalovirus exposure and HLA in healthy donors. Use of 60 Vbeta and 13 Jbeta primers characterized the PCR. Produced via immunoSEQ multiplex PCR; TCRdb's table is partial and in-frame only. This sample lists over 45,000 clones; its ten largest clones have more than 2%. The germline V and J ends were trimmed by 3 bases and 6 bases, with 9 bases remaining between them. Germline V gene lookup returns CDR1 DFQATT and CDR2 SNEGSKA (reference sequence). This CDR3 has 11 amino acids. V is TRBV20-1 and J is TRBJ2-7; no definite D call. The sequence came from a woman between 18 and 30 years old in good health and CMV-seronegative. The material sequenced was PBMCs. CDR3 bases: TGCAGTGCTAGCCTTGGTAGCGAGCAGTACTTC. Its protein is CSASLGSEQYF.